This T cell receptor beta chain comes out of a study of cytomegalovirus exposure and HLA in healthy donors. Findings and caveats of the study: A few chains tied to CMV proved CMV antigen-specific in vitro.

Of note for this clone: Its antigen is unidentified.

60 Vbeta and 13 Jbeta primers were used in PCR. TCRdb's copy holds only in-frame clones and misses some; the assay was immunoSEQ multiplex PCR. The table includes nearly 70,000 clones, 74% detected once. The germline V gene encodes CDR1 SGHRS and CDR2 YFSETQ. Trimming took 4 bases from V and 9 from J; bases not matched to a gene: 12. CDR3 length: 15 residues. Sequencing was done on a sample of PBMCs. This clonotype originated in a woman aged 55 to 70 in good health and CMV-seropositive. This chain joins TRBV5-1 and TRBJ2-1; TRBD2 aligns across 8 bases. CDR3 in DNA: TGCGCCAGCAGCACGGGACTAGTGTTTGAGGGTGAGCAGTTCTTC. Residues: CASSTGLVFEGEQFF.